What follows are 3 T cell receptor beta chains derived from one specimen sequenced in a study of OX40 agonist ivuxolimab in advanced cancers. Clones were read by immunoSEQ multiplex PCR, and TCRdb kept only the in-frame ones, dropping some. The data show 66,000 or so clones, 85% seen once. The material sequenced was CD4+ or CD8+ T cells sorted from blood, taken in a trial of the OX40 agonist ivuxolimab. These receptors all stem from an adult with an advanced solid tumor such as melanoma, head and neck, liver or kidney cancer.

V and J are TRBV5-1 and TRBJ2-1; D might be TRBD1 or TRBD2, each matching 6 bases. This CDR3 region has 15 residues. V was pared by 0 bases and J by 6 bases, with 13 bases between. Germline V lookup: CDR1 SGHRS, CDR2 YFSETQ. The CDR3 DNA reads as TGCGCCAGCAGCTTGGCGGGGGCCTCCCTCAATGAGCAGTTCTTC. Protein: CASSLAGASLNEQFF.

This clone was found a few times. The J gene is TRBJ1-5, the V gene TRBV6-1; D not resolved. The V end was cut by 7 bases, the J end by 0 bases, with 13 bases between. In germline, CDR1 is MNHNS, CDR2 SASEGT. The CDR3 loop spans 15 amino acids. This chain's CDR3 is CASTLPGNSNQPQHF. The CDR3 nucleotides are TGTGCCAGCACCCTACCGGGGAATAGCAATCAGCCCCAGCATTTT.

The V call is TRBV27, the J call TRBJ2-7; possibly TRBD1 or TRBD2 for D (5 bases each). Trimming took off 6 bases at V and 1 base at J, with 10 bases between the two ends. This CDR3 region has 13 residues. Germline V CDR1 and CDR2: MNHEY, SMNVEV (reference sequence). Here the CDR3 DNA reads TGTGCCAGCAGGTACTGGGGGTCCTACGAGCAGTACTTC. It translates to CASRYWGSYEQYF.